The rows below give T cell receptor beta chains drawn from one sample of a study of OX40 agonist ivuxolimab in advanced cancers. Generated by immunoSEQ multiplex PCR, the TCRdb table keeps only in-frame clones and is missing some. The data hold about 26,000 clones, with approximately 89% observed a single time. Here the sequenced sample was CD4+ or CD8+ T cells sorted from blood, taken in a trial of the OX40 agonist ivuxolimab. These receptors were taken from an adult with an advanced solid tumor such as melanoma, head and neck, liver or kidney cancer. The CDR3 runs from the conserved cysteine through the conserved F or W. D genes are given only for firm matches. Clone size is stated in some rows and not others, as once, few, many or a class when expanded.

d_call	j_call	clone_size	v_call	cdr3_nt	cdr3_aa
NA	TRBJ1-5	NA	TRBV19	TGTGCCAGTAGTTGGGACTTCTATAGCAATCAGCCCCAGCATTTT	CASSWDFYSNQPQHF
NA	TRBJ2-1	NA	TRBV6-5	TGTGCAACTGGGTGGGATGGATCCTACAATGAGCAGTTCTTC	CATGWDGSYNEQFF
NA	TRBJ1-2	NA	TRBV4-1	TGCGCCAGCAGCCAAGACGTTACCGGACAGAACTATGGCTACACCTTC	CASSQDVTGQNYGYTF
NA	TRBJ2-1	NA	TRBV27	TGTGCCAGCAGTTTAATCGGGGGGCAGGATGAGCAGTTCTTC	CASSLIGGQDEQFF
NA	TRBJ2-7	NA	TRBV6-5	TGTGCCAGCAGTTACACAGAAAACTACGAGCAGTACTTC	CASSYTENYEQYF
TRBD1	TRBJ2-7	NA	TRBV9	TGTGCCAGCAGCGTACAACAGGGGTTGACCTACGAGCAGTACTTC	CASSVQQGLTYEQYF
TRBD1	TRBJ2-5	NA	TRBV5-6	TGTGCCAGCAGCTTGGGACAGGGGTACAGGGAGACCCAGTACTTC	CASSLGQGYRETQYF
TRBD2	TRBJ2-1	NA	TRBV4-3	TGCGCCAGCAGCCAACAGCGGGGGGGCGGGCATGAGCAGTTCTTC	CASSQQRGGGHEQFF
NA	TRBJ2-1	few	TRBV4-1	TGCGCCAGCAGCCAAGGGGTAGCGCCTACCTACAATGAGCAGTTCTTC	CASSQGVAPTYNEQFF
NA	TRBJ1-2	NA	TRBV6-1	TGTGCCAGCAGTGAGTTTTTTCCGTCGGGGGTAACTTCTAACTATGGCTACACCTTC	CASSEFFPSGVTSNYGYTF
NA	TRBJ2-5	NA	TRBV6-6	TGTGCCAGCAGTTACATCGGGCTCCAAGAGACCCAGTACTTC	CASSYIGLQETQYF
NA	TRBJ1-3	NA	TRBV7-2	TGTGCCAGCAGCCCCTCCGGAGGAGGAAACACCATATATTTT	CASSPSGGGNTIYF
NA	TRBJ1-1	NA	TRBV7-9	TGTGCCAGCAACCTCCTGGGGGAGCGGAACACTGAAGCTTTCTTT	CASNLLGERNTEAFF
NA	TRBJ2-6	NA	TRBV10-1	TGCGCCAGCAGCTCGGACCTAGGGGCCAACGTCCTGACTTTC	CASSSDLGANVLTF
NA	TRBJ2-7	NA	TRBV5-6	TGTGCCAGCAGCTTCCTCGAAGCCTACGAGCAGTACTTC	CASSFLEAYEQYF
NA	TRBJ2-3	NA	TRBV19	TGTGCCAGTAGTATAGGCAGGGGTGAATTTGGAGATACGCAGTATTTT	CASSIGRGEFGDTQYF
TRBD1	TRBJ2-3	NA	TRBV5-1	TGCGCCAGCACTTGGACAGGGATGACAGATACGCAGTATTTT	CASTWTGMTDTQYF
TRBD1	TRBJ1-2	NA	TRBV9	TGTGCCAGCAGCCCTCGGGAAGGGACAGGTCCCCTCGGCTACACCTTC	CASSPREGTGPLGYTF
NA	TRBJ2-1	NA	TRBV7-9	TGTGCCAGCAGCTTGCCCGAGTCTAACAATGAGCAGTTCTTC	CASSLPESNNEQFF
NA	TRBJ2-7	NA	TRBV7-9	TGTGCCAGCAGCTTAGTAGTACGAACCCCGGGCGAGCAGTACTTC	CASSLVVRTPGEQYF
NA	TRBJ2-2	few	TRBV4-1	TGCGCCAGCAGCCCTCCTGCCGGGGTGGAGCTGTTTTTT	CASSPPAGVELFF
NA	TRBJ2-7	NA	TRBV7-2	TGTGCCAGCAGCCACGGGGTAACCTACGAGCAGTACTTC	CASSHGVTYEQYF
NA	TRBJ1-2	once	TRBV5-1	TGCGCCAGCAGCTTGGGGGCCCGGGGCTGGGGCTACACCTTC	CASSLGARGWGYTF
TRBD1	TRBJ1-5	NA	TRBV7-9	TGTGCCAGCAGCATAGGGACAGGAGAAGGACAGCCCCAGCATTTT	CASSIGTGEGQPQHF
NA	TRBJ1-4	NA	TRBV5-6	TGTGCCAGCACCCAAACCGGAGGGGCCTCTAATGAAAAACTGTTTTTT	CASTQTGGASNEKLFF
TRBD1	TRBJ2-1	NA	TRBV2	TGTGCCACCCGACAGGGGAGGAATGAGCAGTTCTTC	CATRQGRNEQFF
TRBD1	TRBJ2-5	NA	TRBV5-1	TGCGCCAGCAGCTTGTCACAGGGGGACGAGACCCAGTACTTC	CASSLSQGDETQYF
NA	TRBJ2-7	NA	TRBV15	TGTGCCACCAGCAGAACCCCGGGAGACCTCTACGAGCAGTACTTC	CATSRTPGDLYEQYF
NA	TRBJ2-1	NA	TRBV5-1	TGCGCCAGCAGGGTTCGATCCTACAATGAGCAGTTCTTC	CASRVRSYNEQFF
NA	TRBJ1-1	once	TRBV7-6	TGTGCCAGCAGCTTAGGACAGATCTCAACGAACACTGAAGCTTTCTTT	CASSLGQISTNTEAFF
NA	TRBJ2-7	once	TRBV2	TGTGCCAGCAGTGAAACTGCCTACGAGCAGTACTTC	CASSETAYEQYF
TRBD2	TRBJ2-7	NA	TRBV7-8	TGTGCCAGCAGTCACAGAGCGGGAGGGCCTATGGAGCAGTACTTC	CASSHRAGGPMEQYF
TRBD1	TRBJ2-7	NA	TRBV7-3	TGTGCCAGCAGCTCTGGACAGGGGGTTAGTAAGCAGTACTTC	CASSSGQGVSKQYF
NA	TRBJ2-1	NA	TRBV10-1	TGCGCCAGCAGTGAGTCACGGAGCGATGAGCAGTTCTTC	CASSESRSDEQFF
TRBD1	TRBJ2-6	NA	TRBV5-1	TGCGCCAGCAGCTTGGCGGAGGGGACAGGGCTCTCTGGGGCCAACGTCCTGACTTTC	CASSLAEGTGLSGANVLTF
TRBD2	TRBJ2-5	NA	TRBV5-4	TGTGCCAAAGGGACTAGCGGGCAAGAGACCCAGTACTTC	CAKGTSGQETQYF
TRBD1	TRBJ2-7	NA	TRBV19	TGTGCCAGTAGTATAGATGGACAGGGGACCTACGAGCAGTACTTC	CASSIDGQGTYEQYF
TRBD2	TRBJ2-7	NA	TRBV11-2	TGTGCCAGCAGCTTAGCTAGACTAGCGGGGGGTGAGCAGTACTTC	CASSLARLAGGEQYF
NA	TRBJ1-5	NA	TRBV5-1	TGCGCCAGCAGCTTAAACGGAGGGAATGAGCCCCAGCATTTT	CASSLNGGNEPQHF
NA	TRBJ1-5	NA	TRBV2	TGTGCCAGCAGCAAGCTCGGGGAATATAGCAATCAGCCCCAGCATTTT	CASSKLGEYSNQPQHF
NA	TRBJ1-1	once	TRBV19	TGTGCCAGTGGTAATGGGGAGTGGCACACTGAAGCTTTCTTT	CASGNGEWHTEAFF
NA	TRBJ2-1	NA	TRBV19	TGTGCCAGTAGTATAAGCGGGCCCTACAATGAGCAGTTCTTC	CASSISGPYNEQFF
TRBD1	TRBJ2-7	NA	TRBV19	TGTGCCAGTAGTGGCCTCACAGGGGAGGAGCAGTACTTC	CASSGLTGEEQYF
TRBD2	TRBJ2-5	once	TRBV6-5	TGTGCCAGCAGTTACGCGGGAGGGACCTTTCGTGAGACCCAGTACTTC	CASSYAGGTFRETQYF
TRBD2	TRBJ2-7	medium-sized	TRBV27	TGTGCCAGCAGCCCTGCGGCAGGGACTAGCGAGCAGTACTTC	CASSPAAGTSEQYF
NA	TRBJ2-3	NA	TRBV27	TGTGCCAGCACTGAGACTAGGGCGACAGATACGCAGTATTTT	CASTETRATDTQYF
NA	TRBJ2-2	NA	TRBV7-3	TGTGCCAGCAGCCTAGGGGTTGGTCCCGGGGAGCTGTTTTTT	CASSLGVGPGELFF
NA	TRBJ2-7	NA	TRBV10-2	TGCGCCAGCAGTGTGGGACTCTACGCCTACGAGCAGTACTTC	CASSVGLYAYEQYF
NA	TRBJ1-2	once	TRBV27	TGTGCCAGCAGTCCGCACCCGGCAAGGTTAGCTAACTATGGCTACACCTTC	CASSPHPARLANYGYTF
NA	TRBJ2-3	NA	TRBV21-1	TGTGCCAGCAGCCCTCGGACACCGTGCACAGATACGCAGTATTTT	CASSPRTPCTDTQYF
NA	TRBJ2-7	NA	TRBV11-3	TGTGCCAGCAGCGCAAACTACAGGGTCCCCTACGAGCAGTACTTC	CASSANYRVPYEQYF
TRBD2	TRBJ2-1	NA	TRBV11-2	TGTGCCAGCAGCTTAGTCGTTAGCGGGAGACACAATGAGCAGTTCTTC	CASSLVVSGRHNEQFF
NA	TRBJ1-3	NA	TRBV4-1	TGCGCCAGCAGCCAAGGGTCAGCCATATATTTT	CASSQGSAIYF
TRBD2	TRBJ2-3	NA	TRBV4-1	TGCGCCAGCAGCCAGTGGGGGGGTTCCACAGATACGCAGTATTTT	CASSQWGGSTDTQYF
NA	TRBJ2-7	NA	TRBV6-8	TGTGCCAGCAGTTCACGCGGAACCACCACCTACGAGCAGTACTTC	CASSSRGTTTYEQYF
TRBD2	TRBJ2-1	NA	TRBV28	TGTGCCAGCAGTTTAGGGACTAGCGTCCACAATGAGCAGTTCTTC	CASSLGTSVHNEQFF
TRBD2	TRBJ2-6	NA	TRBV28	TGTGCCAGCAGTTTACAGACTTTGGGACTAGCCGCCCCTGGGGCCAACGTCCTGACTTTC	CASSLQTLGLAAPGANVLTF
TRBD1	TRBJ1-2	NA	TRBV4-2	TGTGCCAGCAGCCAAGCCTCCGGGACAGGGGGTTTTCACTATGGCTACACCTTC	CASSQASGTGGFHYGYTF